This T cell receptor beta chain is from a study of T-cell memory formation after mild COVID-19. V lost 1 base to trimming and J lost 6 bases; unmatched junction nucleotides: 8. Germline assignment: CDR1 SGHVS and CDR2 FNYEAQ. The CDR3 is made up of 16 amino acids. TCRdb processed the 5' RACE reads anew with MiXCR; each CDR3 protein has one entry. The table lists more than 150,000 distinct CDR3 sequences, about 21% of them singletons. The V and J genes are TRBV7-6 and TRBJ2-5, with TRBD2 matching over 10 bases. Sequenced: PBMCs or a T cell subset sorted from them (not recorded which). The TCR sequence derives from an adult woman who had mild COVID-19 (a few samples of this study predate the infection). Cell type and time point are not known. The DNA of the CDR3 is TGTGCCAGCAGCTTAGTCGGACTAGCGGTGGTTCAGACCCAGTACTTC. Residues: CASSLVGLAVVQTQYF.